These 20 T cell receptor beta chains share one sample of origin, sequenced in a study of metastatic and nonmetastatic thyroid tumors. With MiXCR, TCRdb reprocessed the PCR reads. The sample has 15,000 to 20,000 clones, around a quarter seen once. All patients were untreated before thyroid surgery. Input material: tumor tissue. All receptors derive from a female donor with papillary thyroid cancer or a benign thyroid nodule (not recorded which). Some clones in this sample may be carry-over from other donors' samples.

CDR3 coding DNA: TGTGCCAGCAGTTTTCGGGGGGCGAAAGCTTTCTTT. This encodes CASSFRGAKAFF. V gene TRBV28 combines with J gene TRBJ1-1, with a tentative D call TRBD1 (6 bases). The CDR3 has 12 amino acids. The V and J ends lost 3 bases and 9 bases respectively, with 11 bases between them. CDR1 MDHEN and CDR2 SYDVKM come from the germline V gene.

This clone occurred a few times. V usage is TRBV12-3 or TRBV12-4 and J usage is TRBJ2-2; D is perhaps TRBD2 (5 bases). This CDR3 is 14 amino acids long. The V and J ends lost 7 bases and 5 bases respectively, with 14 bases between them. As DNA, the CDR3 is TGTGCCAGCAATGAGGGCGTGAAAACCGGGGAGCTGTTTTTT. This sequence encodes CASNEGVKTGELFF.

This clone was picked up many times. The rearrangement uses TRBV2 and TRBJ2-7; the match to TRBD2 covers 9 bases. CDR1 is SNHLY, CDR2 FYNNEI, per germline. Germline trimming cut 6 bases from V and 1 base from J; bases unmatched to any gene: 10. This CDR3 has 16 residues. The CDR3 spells CASRAPSGATSYEQYF. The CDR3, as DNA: TGTGCCAGCAGGGCCCCTAGCGGGGCAACTTCCTACGAGCAGTACTTC.

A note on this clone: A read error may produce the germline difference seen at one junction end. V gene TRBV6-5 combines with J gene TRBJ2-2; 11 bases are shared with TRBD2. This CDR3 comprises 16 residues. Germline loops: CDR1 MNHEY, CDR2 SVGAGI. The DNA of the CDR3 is TGTGCCAGCAGTTACTCTAGCGGGAGGGCCCCAGGGGAGATGTTTTTT. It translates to CASSYSSGRAPGEMFF.

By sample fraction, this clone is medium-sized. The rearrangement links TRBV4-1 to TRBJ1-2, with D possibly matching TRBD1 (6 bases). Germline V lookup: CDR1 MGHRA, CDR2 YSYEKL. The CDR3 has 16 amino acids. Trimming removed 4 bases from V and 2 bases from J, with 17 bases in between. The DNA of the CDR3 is TGCGCCAGCAGCCCGGGGGGGCGAAACCTAAACTATGGCTACACCTTC. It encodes CASSPGGRNLNYGYTF.

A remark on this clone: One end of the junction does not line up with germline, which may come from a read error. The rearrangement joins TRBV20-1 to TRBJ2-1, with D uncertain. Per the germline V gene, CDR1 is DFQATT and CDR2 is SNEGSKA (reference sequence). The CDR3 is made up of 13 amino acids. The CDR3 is CSSSSPAYNEQFF. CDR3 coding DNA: TGCAGTTCTAGTTCCCCGGCCTACAATGAGCAGTTCTTC.

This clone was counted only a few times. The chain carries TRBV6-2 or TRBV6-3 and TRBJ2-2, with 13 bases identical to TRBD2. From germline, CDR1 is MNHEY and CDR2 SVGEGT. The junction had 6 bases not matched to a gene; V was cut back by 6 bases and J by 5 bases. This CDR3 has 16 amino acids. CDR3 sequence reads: CASRRSTSGRTGELFF. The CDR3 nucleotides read TGTGCCAGCAGGAGGTCGACTAGCGGGAGGACCGGGGAGCTGTTTTTT.

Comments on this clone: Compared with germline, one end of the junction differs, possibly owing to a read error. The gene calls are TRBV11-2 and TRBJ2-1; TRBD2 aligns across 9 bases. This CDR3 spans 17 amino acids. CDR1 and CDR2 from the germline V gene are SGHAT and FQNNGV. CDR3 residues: CASNRRGAGGVYNERFF. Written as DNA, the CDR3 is TGTGCCAGCAACCGACGGGGAGCGGGAGGAGTATACAATGAGCGGTTCTTC.

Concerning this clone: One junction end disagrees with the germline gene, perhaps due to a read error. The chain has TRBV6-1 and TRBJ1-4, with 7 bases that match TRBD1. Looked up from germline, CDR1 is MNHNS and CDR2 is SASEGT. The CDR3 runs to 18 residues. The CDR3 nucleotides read TGTACCAGCAGTGATGCGTACAGGGGTTTTTCAACTAATGAAAAACTGTTTTTT. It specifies CTSSDAYRGFSTNEKLFF.

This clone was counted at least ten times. CDR3 nucleotides: TGCGCCAGCAAGGTAGCATTCAACTATGGCTACACCTTC. Protein product: CASKVAFNYGYTF. V and J are TRBV10-1 and TRBJ1-2, with D hard to call. The CDR3 totals 13 residues. Germline values: CDR1 WNHNN, CDR2 SYGVQD (reference sequence). The V end lost 7 bases, the J end lost 2 bases, and 11 bases lay between the germline ends.

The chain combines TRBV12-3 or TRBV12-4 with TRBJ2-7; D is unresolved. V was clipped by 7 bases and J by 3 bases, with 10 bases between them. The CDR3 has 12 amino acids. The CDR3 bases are TGTGCCAGCAATCCCTACAACTACGAGCAGTACTTC. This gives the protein CASNPYNYEQYF.

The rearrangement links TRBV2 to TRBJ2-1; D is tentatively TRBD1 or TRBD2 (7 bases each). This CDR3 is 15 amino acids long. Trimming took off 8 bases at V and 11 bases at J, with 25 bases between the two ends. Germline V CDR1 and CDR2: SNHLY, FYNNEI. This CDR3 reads CASANRGVSGSQQFF. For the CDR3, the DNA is TGTGCCAGCGCTAACAGGGGCGTTAGCGGGTCCCAGCAGTTCTTC.

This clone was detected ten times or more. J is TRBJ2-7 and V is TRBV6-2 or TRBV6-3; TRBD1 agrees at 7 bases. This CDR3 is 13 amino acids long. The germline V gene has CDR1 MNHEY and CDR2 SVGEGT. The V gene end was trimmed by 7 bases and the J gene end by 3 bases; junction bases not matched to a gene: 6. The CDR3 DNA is TGTGCCAGCACCTCCGGGACAGTCTACGAGCAGTACTTC. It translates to CASTSGTVYEQYF.

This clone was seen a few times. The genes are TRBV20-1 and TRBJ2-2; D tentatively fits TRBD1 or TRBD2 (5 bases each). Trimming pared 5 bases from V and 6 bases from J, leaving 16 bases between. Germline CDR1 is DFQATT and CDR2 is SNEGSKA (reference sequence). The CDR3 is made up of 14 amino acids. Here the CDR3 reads CSAPPPGTPGELFF. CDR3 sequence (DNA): TGCAGTGCTCCTCCGCCCGGGACCCCCGGGGAGCTGTTTTTT.

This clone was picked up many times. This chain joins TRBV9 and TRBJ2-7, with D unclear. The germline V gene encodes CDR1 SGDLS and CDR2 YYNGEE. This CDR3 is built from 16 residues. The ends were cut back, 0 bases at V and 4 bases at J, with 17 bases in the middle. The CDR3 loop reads CASSVGKGPVAYEQYF. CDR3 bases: TGTGCCAGCAGCGTAGGAAAAGGCCCCGTGGCGTACGAGCAGTACTTC.

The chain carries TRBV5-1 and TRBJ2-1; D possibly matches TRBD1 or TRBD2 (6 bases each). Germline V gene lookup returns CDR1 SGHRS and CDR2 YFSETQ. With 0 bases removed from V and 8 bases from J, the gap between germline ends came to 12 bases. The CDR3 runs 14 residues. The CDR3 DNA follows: TGCGCCAGCAGCTTGGCCGGACAGCGGGATGAGCAGTTCTTC. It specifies CASSLAGQRDEQFF.

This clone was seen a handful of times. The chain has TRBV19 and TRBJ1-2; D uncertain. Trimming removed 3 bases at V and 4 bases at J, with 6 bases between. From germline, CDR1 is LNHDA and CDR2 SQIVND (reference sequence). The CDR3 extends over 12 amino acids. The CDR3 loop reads CASSMQIYGYTF. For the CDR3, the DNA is TGTGCCAGTAGTATGCAGATCTATGGCTACACCTTC. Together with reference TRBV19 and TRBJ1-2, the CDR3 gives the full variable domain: DGGITQSPKYLFRKEGQNVTLSCEQNLNHDAMYWYRQDPGQGLRLIYYSQIVNDFQKGDIAEGYSVSREKKESFPLTVTSAQKNPTAFYLCASSMQIYGYTFGSGTRLTVV.

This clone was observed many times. In DNA, the CDR3 is TGCGCCAGCAGCTACGACAGGGTGCAAGAGACCCAGTACTTC. Its translation is CASSYDRVQETQYF. The rearrangement uses TRBV5-1 and TRBJ2-5, with 7 bases matching TRBD1. The CDR3 covers 14 residues. J lost 2 bases, V lost 3 bases, and 4 bases had no gene match. From germline, CDR1 is SGHRS and CDR2 YFSETQ. The full variable domain, rest sourced from reference TRBV5-1 and TRBJ2-5, is KAGVTQTPRYLIKTRGQQVTLSCSPISGHRSVSWYQQTPGQGLQFLFEYFSETQRNKGNFPGRFSGRQFSNSRSEMNVSTLELGDSALYLCASSYDRVQETQYFGPGTRLLVL.

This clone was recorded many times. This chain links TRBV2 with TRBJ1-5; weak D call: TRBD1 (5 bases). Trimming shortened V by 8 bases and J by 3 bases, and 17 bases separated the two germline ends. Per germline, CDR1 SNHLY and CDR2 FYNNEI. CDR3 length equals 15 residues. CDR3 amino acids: CASGGAGTYNQPQHF. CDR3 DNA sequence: TGTGCCAGCGGAGGGGCAGGGACTTACAATCAGCCCCAGCATTTT.

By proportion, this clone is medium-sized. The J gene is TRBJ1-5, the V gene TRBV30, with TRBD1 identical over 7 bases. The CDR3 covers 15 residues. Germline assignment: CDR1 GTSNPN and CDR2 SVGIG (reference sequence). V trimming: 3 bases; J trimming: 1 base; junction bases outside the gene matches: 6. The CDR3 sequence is CAWRAGTASNQPQHF. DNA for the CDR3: TGTGCCTGGAGGGCCGGGACAGCAAGCAATCAGCCCCAGCATTTT.